One sample yielded the 15 T cell receptor beta chains listed below, sequenced in a study of response to subunit inactivated influenza vaccine. MiXCR, run by TCRdb on the RT-PCR reads, gives a single entry per CDR3 protein. This sample yields 400,000 to 650,000 distinct CDR3 sequences, of which about 7.2% are seen a single time; about an eighth belongs to the top ten. The starting material was PBMCs from blood, obtained approximately 25 months after vaccination. These receptors came from a man between 50 and 75 years old who received an inactivated influenza vaccine.

This clonotype was seen a handful of times. The chain joins TRBV6-2 or TRBV6-3 to TRBJ1-1; D unclear. This CDR3 contains 12 residues. Trimming stripped 0 bases from V and 11 bases from J, with 10 bases between. Per germline, CDR1 MNHEY and CDR2 SVGEGT. The CDR3 nucleotides read TGTGCCAGCAGTTACTCAGGCCCGTCGGCTTTCTTT. It is translated as CASSYSGPSAFF.

This CDR3 is CSASGLAGYDNEQFF. The CDR3 DNA follows: TGCAGTGCTAGTGGCCTAGCGGGGTACGACAATGAGCAGTTCTTC. The J gene is TRBJ2-1, the V gene TRBV20-1; 9 bases are a match to TRBD2. Trimming took 3 bases from V and 5 from J; bases not matched to a gene: 8. Germline assignment: CDR1 DFQATT and CDR2 SNEGSKA (reference sequence). The CDR3 is made up of 15 amino acids.

This clonotype has only a few counts. This sequence joins TRBV14 and TRBJ1-5; TRBD1 aligns across 10 bases. Germline loops: CDR1 SGHDN, CDR2 FVKESK. V lost 0 bases, J lost 2 bases, and 19 bases stayed unmatched. The CDR3 totals 22 residues. The CDR3 DNA sequence: TGTGCCAGCAGCCAAGATCGAGTTTGGGGACAGGGGATCTCGATTGGCAATCAGCCCCAGCATTTT. Amino acid sequence: CASSQDRVWGQGISIGNQPQHF.

This clonotype was counted between two and nine times. The chain recombines TRBV7-2 with TRBJ2-3, with a tentative D call TRBD2 (6 bases). The CDR3 has 16 amino acids. The germline V gene has CDR1 SGHTA and CDR2 FQGNSA. Trimming took 3 bases from V and 2 from J, leaving 15 bases between them. CDR3 bases: TGTGCCAGCAGCTTGGGGGGTATCACAACCACAGATACGCAGTATTTT. This encodes CASSLGGITTTDTQYF. The whole variable domain, filled in from reference TRBV7-2 and TRBJ2-3, reads GAGVSQSPSNKVTEKGKDVELRCDPISGHTALYWYRQSLGQGLEFLIYFQGNSAPDKSGLPSDRFSAERTGGSVSTLTIQRTQQEDSAVYLCASSLGGITTTDTQYFGPGTRLTVL.

The rearrangement links TRBV9 to TRBJ2-5; 8 nucleotides line up with TRBD2. Per germline, CDR1 SGDLS and CDR2 YYNGEE. V gave up 0 bases and J gave up 4 bases; unmatched junction bases: 8. This CDR3 is 16 amino acids long. The CDR3, as DNA: TGTGCCAGCAGCGTAGAGACGGGAGGGACGGCAGAGACCCAGTACTTC. Translation: CASSVETGGTAETQYF.

J is TRBJ2-4 and V is TRBV19, with 7 bases fitting TRBD2. This CDR3 spans 17 amino acids. Germline CDR1 LNHDA, CDR2 SQIVND (reference sequence). J was trimmed by 0 bases and V by 2 bases; bases with no gene match: 7. CDR3 in DNA: TGTGCCAGTAGTATAATAGGGGACTACATAGCCAAAAACATTCAGTACTTC. Residues: CASSIIGDYIAKNIQYF.

The rearrangement joins TRBV11-1 to TRBJ2-7, with TRBD2 as a possible D gene (6 bases). The germline V gene has CDR1 SGHAT and CDR2 FQDESV (reference sequence). The CDR3 has 14 residues. Trimming stripped 1 base from V and 3 bases from J, with 10 bases between. CDR3 in DNA: TGTGCCAGCAGCTTAGATGGCGGGGTCTACGAGCAGTACTTC. Protein: CASSLDGGVYEQYF.

The J gene is TRBJ1-1, the V gene TRBV29-1; D may be TRBD1 (5 bases). V lost 4 bases and J lost 7, with 22 bases in between. CDR1 and CDR2 (germline): SQVTM, ANQGSEA. This CDR3 has 15 residues. The CDR3 here is CSVAGRGTIQFEAFF. DNA of the CDR3: TGCAGCGTTGCAGGGAGGGGCACAATCCAGTTTGAAGCTTTCTTT.

The sample holds a few counts of this clonotype. This chain connects TRBV6-5 to TRBJ2-7, with a weak D call TRBD2 (6 bases). V was trimmed by 2 bases and J by 4 bases, leaving 15 bases between them. Germline CDR1 is MNHEY and CDR2 is SVGAGI. The CDR3 extends over 15 amino acids. The CDR3 here is CASSYPSRGWYEQYF. CDR3 sequence (DNA): TGTGCCAGCAGTTACCCCAGTCGGGGGTGGTACGAGCAGTACTTC.

This chain connects TRBV10-3 to TRBJ2-4; 8 bases align to TRBD2. Germline trimming cut 5 bases from V and 1 base from J; bases unmatched to any gene: 1. The CDR3 loop spans 14 amino acids. Germline-derived CDR1 and CDR2 are ENHRY and SYGVKD. CDR3 DNA sequence: TGTGCCATCAGTTCGGGAGGGGCCAAAAACATTCAGTACTTC. Encoded protein: CAISSGGAKNIQYF.

The table lists this clonotype with many counts. The rearrangement uses TRBV27 and TRBJ1-3, with D tentatively TRBD1 (6 bases). V lost 5 bases to trimming and J lost 4 bases, with 15 bases between them. Per germline, CDR1 MNHEY and CDR2 SMNVEV (reference sequence). The CDR3 length is 15 residues. The CDR3 nucleotides read TGTGCCAGCAGTCCTGGAAGGGGGATGGGAAACACCATATATTTT. It codes for CASSPGRGMGNTIYF.

This clonotype was seen repeatedly, ten times or more. The rearrangement links TRBV5-1 to TRBJ2-5, with D hard to call. The CDR3 is made up of 13 amino acids. Germline V gene data show CDR1 as SGHRS and CDR2 as YFSETQ. The ends were cut back, 4 bases at V and 7 bases at J, with 14 bases in the middle. The CDR3 region has the DNA TGCGCCAGCAGCCTGGACGGCTATGGGACCCAGTACTTC. This sequence encodes CASSLDGYGTQYF.

There are a few counts of this clonotype. The chain joins TRBV30 to TRBJ2-1; D is possibly TRBD1 (6 bases). V was clipped by 2 bases and J by 0 bases, with 11 bases between them. The CDR3 has 15 residues. The V gene's germline CDR1 is GTSNPN and CDR2 SVGIG (reference sequence). The CDR3 DNA reads TGTGCCTGGAGTCCGGAAGGGGGCTCCTACAATGAGCAGTTCTTC. Translation: CAWSPEGGSYNEQFF. The variable domain in full, completed from reference TRBV30 and TRBJ2-1, reads SQTIHQWPATLVQPVGSPLSLECTVEGTSNPNLYWYRQAAGRGLQLLFYSVGIGQISSEVPQNLSASRPQDRQFILSSKKLLLSDSGFYLCAWSPEGGSYNEQFFGPGTRLTVL.

This clonotype was counted a few times. V gene TRBV5-1 combines with J gene TRBJ2-7, with D tentatively TRBD1 (6 bases). The V gene's germline CDR1 is SGHRS and CDR2 YFSETQ. Trimming removed 6 bases from V and 4 bases from J, with 14 bases in between. This CDR3 is built from 13 residues. The CDR3 nucleotides are TGCGCCAGCACTGACGAGGGGGATTACGAGCAGTACTTC. The encoded protein is CASTDEGDYEQYF.

This clonotype was seen many times. The gene calls are TRBV7-2 and TRBJ2-2, with D hard to call. Germline CDR1 SGHTA, CDR2 FQGNSA. The V end was cut by 0 bases, the J end by 3 bases, with 5 bases between. This CDR3 has 14 amino acids. CDR3 nucleotides: TGTGCCAGCAGCTTAGCTCCATACACCGGGGAGCTGTTTTTT. Protein: CASSLAPYTGELFF.